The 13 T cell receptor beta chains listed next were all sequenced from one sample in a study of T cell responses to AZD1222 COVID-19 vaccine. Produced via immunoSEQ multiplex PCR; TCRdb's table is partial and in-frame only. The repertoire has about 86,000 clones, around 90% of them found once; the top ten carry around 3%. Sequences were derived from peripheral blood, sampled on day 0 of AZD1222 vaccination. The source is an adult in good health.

CDR3 coding DNA: TGCGCCAGCAGCCTGAGATTAGCGGGAGGGACAGTCCCAGATACGCAGTATTTT. This gives the protein CASSLRLAGGTVPDTQYF. The chain combines TRBV5-1 with TRBJ2-3; 11 nucleotides match TRBD2. The V gene end was trimmed by 4 bases and the J gene end by 4 bases; junction bases not matched to a gene: 14. Germline V CDR1 and CDR2: SGHRS, YFSETQ. The CDR3 has 18 amino acids.

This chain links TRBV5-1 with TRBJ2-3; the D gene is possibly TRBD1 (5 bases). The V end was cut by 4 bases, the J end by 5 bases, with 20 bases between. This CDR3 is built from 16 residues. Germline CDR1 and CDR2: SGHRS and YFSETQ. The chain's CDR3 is CASSPGQGVYRDTQYF. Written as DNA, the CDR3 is TGCGCCAGCAGCCCCGGACAAGGCGTATATAGAGATACGCAGTATTTT.

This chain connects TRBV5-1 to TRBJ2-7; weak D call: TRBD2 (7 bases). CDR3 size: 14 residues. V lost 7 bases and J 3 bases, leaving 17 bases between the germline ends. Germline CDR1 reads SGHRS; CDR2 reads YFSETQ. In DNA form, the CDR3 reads TGCGCCAGCCGCAACCCCGGGGGGCTCTACGAGCAGTACTTC. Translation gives CASRNPGGLYEQYF. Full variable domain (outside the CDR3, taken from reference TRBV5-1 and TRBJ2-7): KAGVTQTPRYLIKTRGQQVTLSCSPISGHRSVSWYQQTPGQGLQFLFEYFSETQRNKGNFPGRFSGRQFSNSRSEMNVSTLELGDSALYLCASRNPGGLYEQYFGPGTRLTVT.

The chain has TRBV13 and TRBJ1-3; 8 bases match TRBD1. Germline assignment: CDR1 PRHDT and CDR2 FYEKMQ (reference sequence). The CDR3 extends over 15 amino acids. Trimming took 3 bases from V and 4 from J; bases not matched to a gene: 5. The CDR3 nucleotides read TGTGCCAGCAGCTTTGACAGGGGAAGAGGAAACACCATATATTTT. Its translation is CASSFDRGRGNTIYF.

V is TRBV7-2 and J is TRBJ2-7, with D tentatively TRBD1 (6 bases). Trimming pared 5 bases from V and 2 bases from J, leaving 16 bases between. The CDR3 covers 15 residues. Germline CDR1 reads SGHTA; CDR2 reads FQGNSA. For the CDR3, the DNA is TGTGCCAGCAGCCTACAGGGCCCGTGGGCCTACGAGCAGTACTTC. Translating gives CASSLQGPWAYEQYF.

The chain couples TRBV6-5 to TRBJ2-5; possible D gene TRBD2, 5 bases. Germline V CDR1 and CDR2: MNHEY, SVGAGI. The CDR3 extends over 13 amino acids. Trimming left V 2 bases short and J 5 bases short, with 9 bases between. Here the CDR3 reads CASSYPGEETQYF. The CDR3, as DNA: TGTGCCAGCAGTTACCCCGGGGAGGAGACCCAGTACTTC.

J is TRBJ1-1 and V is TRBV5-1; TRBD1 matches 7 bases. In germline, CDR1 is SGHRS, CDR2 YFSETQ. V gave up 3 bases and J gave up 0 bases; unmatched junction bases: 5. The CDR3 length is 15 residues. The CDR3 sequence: CASSWQGGLNTEAFF. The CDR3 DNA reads TGCGCCAGCAGCTGGCAGGGGGGACTGAACACTGAAGCTTTCTTT.

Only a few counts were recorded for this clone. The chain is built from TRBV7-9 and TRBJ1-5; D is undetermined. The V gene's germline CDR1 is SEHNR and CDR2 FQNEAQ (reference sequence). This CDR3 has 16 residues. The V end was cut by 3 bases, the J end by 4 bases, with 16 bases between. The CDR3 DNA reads TGTGCCAGCAGCTTGTCCGACGCCAGAAAAAATCAGCCCCAGCATTTT. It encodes CASSLSDARKNQPQHF.

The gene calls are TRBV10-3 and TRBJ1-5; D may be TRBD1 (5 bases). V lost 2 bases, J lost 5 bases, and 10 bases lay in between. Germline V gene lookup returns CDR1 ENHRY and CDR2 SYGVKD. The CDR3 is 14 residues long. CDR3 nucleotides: TGTGCCATCAGTGAGGGCGGGGGGGATCAGCCCCAGCATTTT. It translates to CAISEGGGDQPQHF.

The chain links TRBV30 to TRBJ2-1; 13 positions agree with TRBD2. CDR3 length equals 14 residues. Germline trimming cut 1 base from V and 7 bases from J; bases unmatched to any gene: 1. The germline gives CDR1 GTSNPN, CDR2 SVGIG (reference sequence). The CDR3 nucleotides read TGTGCCTGGAGTGGGACTAGCGGGAGTAATGAGCAGTTCTTC. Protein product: CAWSGTSGSNEQFF.

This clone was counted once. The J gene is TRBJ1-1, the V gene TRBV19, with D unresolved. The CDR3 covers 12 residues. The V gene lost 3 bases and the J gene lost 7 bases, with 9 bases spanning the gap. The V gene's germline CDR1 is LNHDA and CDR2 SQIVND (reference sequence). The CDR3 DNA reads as TGTGCCAGTAGTATCGGGGATTTTGAAGCTTTCTTT. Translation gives CASSIGDFEAFF. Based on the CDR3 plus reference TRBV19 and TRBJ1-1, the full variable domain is DGGITQSPKYLFRKEGQNVTLSCEQNLNHDAMYWYRQDPGQGLRLIYYSQIVNDFQKGDIAEGYSVSREKKESFPLTVTSAQKNPTAFYLCASSIGDFEAFFGQGTRLTVV.

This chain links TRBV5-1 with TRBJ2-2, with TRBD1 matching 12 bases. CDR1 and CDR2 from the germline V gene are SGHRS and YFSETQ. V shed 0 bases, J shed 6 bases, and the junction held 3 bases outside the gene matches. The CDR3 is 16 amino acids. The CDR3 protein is CASSLEGQGAPGELFF. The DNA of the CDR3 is TGCGCCAGCAGCTTGGAGGGACAGGGGGCCCCCGGGGAGCTGTTTTTT.

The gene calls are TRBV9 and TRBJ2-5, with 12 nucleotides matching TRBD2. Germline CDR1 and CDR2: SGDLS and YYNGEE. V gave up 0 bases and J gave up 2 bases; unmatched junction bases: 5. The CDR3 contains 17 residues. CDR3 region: CASSVGLAGVGQETQYF. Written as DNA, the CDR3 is TGTGCCAGCAGCGTAGGACTAGCGGGAGTAGGGCAAGAGACCCAGTACTTC.